The next 9 T cell receptor beta chains were all read from a single sample in a study of blood T cells in healthy people across ages (dated by TCRdb to about 2015). The method was 5' RACE. Sequenced on an Illumina HiSeq 2500. A second PCR of roughly 7 to 11 cycles was run with a J-beta primer mix and a sample-barcoded 5' primer. TCRdb redid the processing of the public reads, applying fastp at Q25 and MiXCR, and retained in-frame beta chains. Here each entry gathers all rows of one CDR3 protein and keeps the most common genes and DNA. In this sample the table shows roughly 860,000 distinct CDR3 sequences, about 62% of which occur a single time. About 30% of the sample comes from the top ten. The sample consisted of blood. These receptors were taken from a young man in good health.

V and J are TRBV2 and TRBJ2-1, with TRBD1 matching 7 bases. The tail of the sequence fits TRBJ2-7 better, so the J call may be wrong. This CDR3 is 11 amino acids long. CDR1 and CDR2 from the germline V gene are SNHLY and FYNNEI. CDR3 in amino acids: CATTGARSQYF. In DNA form, the CDR3 reads TGTGCCACCACAGGGGCCCGATCGCAGTACTTC.

V and J are TRBV7-2 and TRBJ2-5, with TRBD1 identical over 7 bases. Trimming took 2 bases from V and 1 from J; bases not matched to a gene: 10. This CDR3 spans 17 amino acids. The germline V gene has CDR1 SGHTA and CDR2 FQGNSA. The chain's CDR3 is CASSLSPVGGLQETQYF. The CDR3 DNA is TGTGCCAGCAGCTTAAGCCCTGTAGGGGGCCTCCAAGAGACCCAGTACTTC. The full variable domain, with the rest looked up from reference TRBV7-2 and TRBJ2-5, is GAGVSQSPSNKVTEKGKDVELRCDPISGHTALYWYRQSLGQGLEFLIYFQGNSAPDKSGLPSDRFSAERTGGSVSTLTIQRTQQEDSAVYLCASSLSPVGGLQETQYFGPGTRLLVL.

A word on this clonotype: One end of the junction does not line up with germline, which may come from a read error. CDR3 bases: TGTGCCAGCAGACCTCCGGGACAGGGGAACACCGGGGAGCTGATTTTT. Its protein is CASRPPGQGNTGELIF. The chain uses TRBV6-2 or TRBV6-3 and TRBJ2-2, with 10 bases aligning to TRBD1. The CDR3 contains 16 residues. From germline, CDR1 is MNHEY and CDR2 SVGEGT.

This clonotype was observed a handful of times. This chain uses TRBV21-1 with TRBJ2-7; the D call TRBD1 from the table was never checked on the DNA. TRBV21-1 is labeled a pseudogene. The CDR3 contains 13 residues. The CDR3 region has the DNA TGTGCCAGCAGCAAAAGGGGGGGCAACGAGCAGTACTTC. Protein sequence: CASSKRGGNEQYF.

This clonotype was seen only a few times. The chain joins TRBV7-6 to TRBJ2-3; TRBD2 agrees at 11 bases. Per the germline V gene, CDR1 is SGHVS and CDR2 is FNYEAQ. V lost 4 bases and J lost 9; bases outside the gene matches: 6. The CDR3 extends over 14 amino acids. The CDR3 loop reads CASSSGLAGNTQYF. The CDR3 DNA follows: TGTGCCAGCAGCTCCGGACTAGCGGGCAACACGCAGTATTTT.

This clonotype came up a few times. The V call is TRBV29-1, the J call TRBJ2-3; possibly TRBD2 for D (7 bases). Trimming cost V 8 bases and J 5 bases, with 17 bases left between them. Germline loops: CDR1 SQVTM, CDR2 ANQGSEA. The CDR3 is 13 amino acids. The CDR3 region is CSLGGQGGDTQYF. The CDR3 coding sequence is TGCAGCCTCGGGGGGCAGGGAGGAGATACGCAGTATTTT.

The chain joins TRBV5-1 to TRBJ2-6; weak D call: TRBD1 (6 bases). CDR1 and CDR2 from the germline V gene are SGHRS and YFSETQ. With 4 bases removed from V and 0 bases from J, the gap between germline ends came to 14 bases. The CDR3 consists of 17 residues. In nucleotides, the CDR3 is TGCGCCAGCAGCGTTAGCAGGGGACCCTCTGGGGCCAACGTCCTGACTTTC. It codes for CASSVSRGPSGANVLTF.

The gene calls are TRBV20-1 and TRBJ2-7; 8 nucleotides align to TRBD2. J gave up 0 bases and V 2 bases, and 3 bases lay outside the gene matches. Germline V gene lookup returns CDR1 DFQATT and CDR2 SNEGSKA (reference sequence). This CDR3 spans 14 amino acids. CDR3 nucleotides: TGCAGTGCTAGAACACTAGCGGTCTCCTACGAGCAGTACTTC. Translating gives CSARTLAVSYEQYF.

A single count supports this clonotype. V gene TRBV4-3 combines with J gene TRBJ2-1; TRBD1 is a possible D gene (6 bases). The CDR3 spans 15 residues. Deletions cut 1 base from V and 2 bases from J, with 9 bases between. Germline CDR1 LGHNA, CDR2 YSLEER. The chain's CDR3 is CASSQGGPTYNEQFF. The DNA for the CDR3 is TGCGCCAGCAGCCAAGGGGGGCCGACCTACAATGAGCAGTTCTTC.